This T cell receptor beta chain was recorded in a study of control samples from healthy donors and cancer patients. The protocol was immunoSEQ multiplex PCR, while the TCRdb copy is restricted to in-frame clones and leaves out a portion. This sample carries about 120,000 clones, roughly 89% of them seen once, and the ten largest clones take 9% to 14%. The CDR3 sequence is 14 residues long. Germline V gene data show CDR1 as SGHRS and CDR2 as YFSETQ. V lost 5 bases to trimming and J lost 8 bases, with 16 bases between them. The sample taken for sequencing was blood. The source of this sequence is a man younger than 40 in good health. The J gene is TRBJ1-4, the V gene TRBV5-1, with D possibly being TRBD1 (6 bases). CDR3 DNA: TGCGCCAGCAGACTCGGACAGAACCAAGAAAAACTGTTTTTT. It translates to CASRLGQNQEKLFF.